What follows describes a single TCR beta chain. This entry comes from a study of CD4+ T cells in melanoma. Germline V gene data show CDR1 as MRHNA and CDR2 as SNTAGT. The CDR3 is made up of 15 amino acids. V trimming: 1 base; J trimming: 6 bases; junction bases outside the gene matches: 8. The assay was immunoSEQ multiplex PCR, and TCRdb's table has in-frame clones only and misses some. The sample lists 11,000 to 15,000 clones; over 55% were seen once. The J gene is TRBJ1-2, the V gene TRBV6-4; 7 bases fit TRBD1. Sequencing was done on a sample of cells from a culture (not recorded whether cultured in vitro). The sequence came from a human donor with melanoma. CDR3 loop: CASSDLGTDLNGYTF. The CDR3 nucleotides are TGTGCCAGCAGTGACTTGGGGACAGATCTTAATGGCTACACCTTC.